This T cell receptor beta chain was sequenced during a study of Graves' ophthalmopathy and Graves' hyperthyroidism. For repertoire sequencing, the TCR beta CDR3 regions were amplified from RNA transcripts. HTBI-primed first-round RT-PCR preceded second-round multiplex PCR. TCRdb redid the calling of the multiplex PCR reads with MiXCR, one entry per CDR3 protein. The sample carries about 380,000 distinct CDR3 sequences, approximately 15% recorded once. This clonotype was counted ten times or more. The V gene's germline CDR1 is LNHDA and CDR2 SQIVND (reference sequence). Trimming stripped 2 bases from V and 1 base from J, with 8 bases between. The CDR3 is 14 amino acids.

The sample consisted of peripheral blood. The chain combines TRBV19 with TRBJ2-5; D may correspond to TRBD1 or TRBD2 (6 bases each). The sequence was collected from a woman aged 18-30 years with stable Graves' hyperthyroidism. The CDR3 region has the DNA TGTGCCAGTAGTATACGGGGGCTCCAAGAGACCCAGTACTTC. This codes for CASSIRGLQETQYF.